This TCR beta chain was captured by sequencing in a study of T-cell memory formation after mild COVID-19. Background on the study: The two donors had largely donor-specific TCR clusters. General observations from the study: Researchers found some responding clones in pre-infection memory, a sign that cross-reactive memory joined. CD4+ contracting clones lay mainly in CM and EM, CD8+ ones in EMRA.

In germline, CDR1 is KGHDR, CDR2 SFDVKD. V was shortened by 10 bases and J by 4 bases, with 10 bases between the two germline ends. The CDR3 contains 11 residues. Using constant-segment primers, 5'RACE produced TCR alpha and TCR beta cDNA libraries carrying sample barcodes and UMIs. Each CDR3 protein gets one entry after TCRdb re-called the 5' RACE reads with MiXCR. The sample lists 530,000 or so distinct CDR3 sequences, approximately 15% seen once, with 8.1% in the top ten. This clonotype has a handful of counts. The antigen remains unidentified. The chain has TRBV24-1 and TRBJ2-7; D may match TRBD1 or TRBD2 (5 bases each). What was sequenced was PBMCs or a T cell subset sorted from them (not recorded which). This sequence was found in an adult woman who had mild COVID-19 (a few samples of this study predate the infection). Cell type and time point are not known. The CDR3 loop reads CATGTIYEQYF. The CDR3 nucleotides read TGTGCCACGGGGACCATTTACGAGCAGTACTTC.